One and the same sample provided the 6 T cell receptor beta chains below, sequenced in a study of cytomegalovirus exposure and HLA in healthy donors. PCR amplification relied on 60 Vbeta primers (plus 13 Jbeta primers). Using immunoSEQ multiplex PCR, the repertoire was profiled, and TCRdb retains in-frame clones only, with some absent. The table shows some 140,000 clones, with around 73% occurring only once. The sample consisted of PBMCs. The origin of the receptors is a woman in her forties in good health and CMV-seronegative.

V and J are TRBV5-4 and TRBJ1-1; 8 bases line up with TRBD1. The CDR3 is 16 amino acids. V was clipped by 4 bases and J by 1 base; unmatched bases: 9. Germline lookup yields CDR1 SGHNT and CDR2 YYREEE (reference sequence). CDR3 DNA: TGTGCCAGCAGCCCAGGGGGCGCGGGTTCGAACACTGAAGCTTTCTTT. Protein sequence: CASSPGGAGSNTEAFF.

V and J are TRBV5-4 and TRBJ2-2; no clear D. Trimming pared 0 bases from V and 3 bases from J, leaving 9 bases between. The CDR3 runs 15 residues. Looked up from germline, CDR1 is SGHNT and CDR2 is YYREEE (reference sequence). CDR3 sequence reads: CASSLVGGDTGELFF. The CDR3, as DNA: TGTGCCAGCAGCTTGGTTGGCGGCGACACCGGGGAGCTGTTTTTT.

This sequence joins TRBV18 and TRBJ2-2; a weak D match, TRBD1 (5 bases). Between the trimmed V and J ends, which lost 2 bases and 4 bases, there was a span of 17 bases. The V gene's germline CDR1 is KGHSH and CDR2 LQKENI. The CDR3 consists of 17 residues. In nucleotides, the CDR3 is TGTGCCAGCTCACCAGACCAGCCAGGGTGGGGCACCGGGGAGCTGTTTTTT. Translation: CASSPDQPGWGTGELFF.

This clone was observed a few times. DNA of the CDR3: TGCAGCGCCACGGACAGGGGCGCAAGTTACACTGAAGCTTTCTTT. Translated: CSATDRGASYTEAFF. The chain links TRBV29-1 to TRBJ1-1; 9 nucleotides match TRBD1. The CDR3 loop spans 15 amino acids. Germline assignment: CDR1 SQVTM and CDR2 ANQGSEA. The junction had 12 bases not matched to a gene; V was cut back by 7 bases and J by 3 bases. The full variable domain, in which reference TRBV29-1 and TRBJ1-1 provide the parts outside the CDR3, is SAVISQKPSRDICQRGTSLTIQCQVDSQVTMMFWYRQQPGQSLTLIATANQGSEATYESGFVIDKFPISRPNLTFSTLTVSNMSPEDSSIYLCSATDRGASYTEAFFGQGTRLTVV.

V usage is TRBV7-6 and J usage is TRBJ1-3; D possibly corresponds to TRBD1 (6 bases). Germline V gene lookup returns CDR1 SGHVS and CDR2 FNYEAQ. This CDR3 has 15 residues. V dropped 2 bases and J dropped 0 bases, with 8 bases sitting between them. CDR3 protein: CASSLTDSSGNTIYF. CDR3 nucleotide sequence: TGTGCCAGCAGCTTAACGGACAGCTCTGGAAACACCATATATTTT.

The chain recombines TRBV5-6 with TRBJ1-6; tentatively, D is TRBD1 (5 bases). V was shortened by 4 bases and J by 4 bases, with 24 bases between the two germline ends. Germline V gene sequence: CDR1 SGHDT, CDR2 YYEEEE. The CDR3 is made up of 19 amino acids. This CDR3 is CASSPSIGAKDSYNSPLHF. CDR3 bases: TGTGCCAGCAGCCCCTCGATAGGGGCGAAAGACTCTTATAATTCACCCCTCCACTTT.